This TCR beta chain was identified in a study of T cell repertoires in cytomegalovirus infection. The overall study: Based on public TCR beta signatures, there were indications of CMV infection and of a matching HLA type. The study's findings and limits: Ex vivo, HLA-C-restricted CMV-specific TCR beta clonotypes prevailed over the rest of the response. Cumulated frequencies of public TCR beta families served to identify carriers of CMV plus the relevant HLA.

Germline CDR1 reads LNHNV; CDR2 reads YYDKDF (reference sequence). There are 14 residues in the CDR3. Germline trimming cut 1 base from V and 3 bases from J; bases unmatched to any gene: 3. From the reads, TCRdb called clonotypes with MiXCR, one entry per CDR3 protein. Altogether 310,000 or so distinct CDR3 sequences are present, about a quarter being singletons, with the ten largest covering around 13%. As for this clonotype: Its target is unknown.

The source of this sequence is a human donor in good health (CMV status not recorded). Some clones in this sample may be carry-over from other donors' samples. The V call is TRBV15, the J call TRBJ2-7; 7 bases match TRBD1. The sample was PBMCs. The CDR3 DNA reads as TGTGCCACCAGCAGAGTGGACAGGTTCTACGAGCAGTACTTC. Its protein product is CATSRVDRFYEQYF.